The 17 T cell receptor beta chains given below trace back to one sample, sequenced in a study of regulatory T cells in long-lasting Graves disease. As for time point: newly diagnosed GD, antithyroid drugs for less than 3 months. From PBMCs, RNA was extracted and then used to make the TCR library. According to the study, TCR beta libraries were built with iRepertoire HTBI primers and CDR3-region Arm-PCR. Each CDR3 protein is one row after TCRdb ran MiXCR on the multiplex PCR reads. In the table there are roughly 380,000 distinct CDR3 sequences, 15% to 19% of which are singletons. Source: peripheral blood mononuclear cells (PBMCs), taken at new diagnosis, from a patient treated with antithyroid drugs. The receptors derive from a female donor with Graves disease.

J is TRBJ1-2 and V is TRBV15; no clear D gene. The ends were cut back, 1 base at V and 11 bases at J, with 20 bases in the middle. Germline V gene lookup returns CDR1 LNHNV and CDR2 YYDKDF (reference sequence). The CDR3 consists of 15 residues. CDR3 protein: CATSRVPAGPNGYTF. The CDR3 region has the DNA TGTGCCACCAGCAGAGTCCCGGCCGGTCCCAACGGATACACCTTC. Looking up the rest from reference TRBV15 and TRBJ1-2 gives the full variable domain: DAMVIQNPRYQVTQFGKPVTLSCSQTLNHNVMYWYQQKSSQAPKLLFHYYDKDFNNEADTPDNFQSRRPNTSFCFLDIRSPGLGDTAMYLCATSRVPAGPNGYTFGSGTRLTVV.

This clonotype was detected many times. This rearrangement joins TRBV7-2 to TRBJ1-1, with D hard to call. The CDR3 length is 14 residues. The V gene lost 1 base and the J gene lost 0 bases, with 6 bases spanning the gap. Germline V gives CDR1 SGHTA, CDR2 FQGNSA. As DNA, the CDR3 is TGTGCCAGCAGCTTAGTGACATTGAACACTGAAGCTTTCTTT. Encoded protein: CASSLVTLNTEAFF.

This clonotype showed up many times. The chain joins TRBV5-1 to TRBJ1-3; maybe TRBD1 (6 bases). V was pared by 4 bases and J by 0 bases, with 11 bases between. Per the germline V gene, CDR1 is SGHRS and CDR2 is YFSETQ. CDR3 length: 15 amino acids. The CDR3 DNA follows: TGCGCCAGCAGCGCCCAGGGGCTCTCTGGAAACACCATATATTTT. Translated, it gives CASSAQGLSGNTIYF.

This clonotype has at least ten counts. This rearrangement joins TRBV5-5 to TRBJ2-7; 9 bases are a match to TRBD1. V trimming: 3 bases; J trimming: 5 bases; junction bases outside the gene matches: 12. In germline, CDR1 is SGHKS, CDR2 YYEKEE (reference sequence). The CDR3 runs to 16 residues. CDR3 residues: CASSSQPGQGFNEQYF. DNA of the CDR3: TGTGCCAGCAGCTCACAACCGGGACAGGGTTTCAACGAGCAGTACTTC.

The table lists this clonotype with many counts. V and J are TRBV20-1 and TRBJ1-1; the D gene is possibly TRBD1 (6 bases). CDR1 and CDR2 (germline): DFQATT, SNEGSKA (reference sequence). The CDR3 sequence is 11 residues long. CDR3 sequence reads: CSVKGDTEAFF. The CDR3 DNA follows: TGCAGCGTTAAGGGGGACACTGAAGCTTTCTTT.

J is TRBJ1-1 and V is TRBV30; D is uncertain. Deletions cut 3 bases from V and 1 base from J, with 18 bases between. In germline, CDR1 is GTSNPN, CDR2 SVGIG (reference sequence). CDR3 length equals 16 residues. This CDR3 is CAWSALGWASNTEAFF. DNA for the CDR3: TGTGCCTGGAGCGCTCTAGGGTGGGCCTCGAACACTGAAGCTTTCTTT.

The table lists this clonotype with many counts. The chain recombines TRBV27 with TRBJ1-4; D not resolved. The V end was cut by 2 bases, the J end by 0 bases, with 7 bases between. The CDR3 is 15 amino acids. From germline, CDR1 is MNHEY and CDR2 SMNVEV (reference sequence). DNA for the CDR3: TGTGCCAGCAGTTTAATGGCCGCAACTAATGAAAAACTGTTTTTT. Translation: CASSLMAATNEKLFF.

In this sample, this clonotype turned up many times. The V gene is TRBV20-1, the J gene TRBJ2-2; 10 nucleotides line up with TRBD1. CDR1 DFQATT and CDR2 SNEGSKA come from the germline V gene (reference sequence). The V segment lost 4 bases and the J segment 6 bases; nucleotides outside the gene matches: 11. The CDR3 loop spans 16 amino acids. The CDR3 reads CSATTGGQGRSGELFF. The CDR3 DNA is TGCAGTGCTACCACTGGGGGACAGGGGCGTTCCGGGGAGCTGTTTTTT.

This clonotype was detected many times. This chain uses TRBV20-1 with TRBJ1-4; D is uncertain. V shed 5 bases and J shed 0 bases, with 7 bases lying between them. The CDR3 sequence is 13 residues long. Per the germline V gene, CDR1 is DFQATT and CDR2 is SNEGSKA (reference sequence). For the CDR3, the DNA is TGCAGTGCTGCAGTATCAACTAATGAAAAACTGTTTTTT. It translates to CSAAVSTNEKLFF.

This rearrangement joins TRBV2 to TRBJ2-1, with 13 bases fitting TRBD2. Germline V lookup: CDR1 SNHLY, CDR2 FYNNEI. V lost 5 bases, J lost 5 bases, and 9 bases stayed unmatched. This CDR3 has 17 amino acids. The CDR3 is CASSRTSGRFWDNEQFF. CDR3 nucleotide sequence: TGTGCCAGCAGTCGGACTAGCGGGAGATTTTGGGACAATGAGCAGTTCTTC.

Ten or more counts support this clonotype. The genes are TRBV11-2 and TRBJ2-4, with 13 bases aligning to TRBD2. The germline gives CDR1 SGHAT, CDR2 FQNNGV. V trimming: 0 bases; J trimming: 1 base; junction bases outside the gene matches: 9. CDR3 length: 20 residues. CDR3 DNA sequence: TGTGCCAGCAGCTTAGATCCACTAGCGGGGGGGTGGAACGCCAAAAACATTCAGTACTTC. This encodes CASSLDPLAGGWNAKNIQYF.

In this sample, this clonotype turned up many times. V gene TRBV7-9 combines with J gene TRBJ2-7; D is perhaps TRBD1 or TRBD2 (5 bases each). This CDR3 is built from 16 residues. Trimming removed 5 bases from V and 2 bases from J, with 19 bases in between. Germline V CDR1 and CDR2: SEHNR, FQNEAQ (reference sequence). The DNA of the CDR3 is TGTGCCAGCAGCACCACGGTGGGGGTCGGGACCTACGAGCAGTACTTC. It codes for CASSTTVGVGTYEQYF. The full variable domain, in which reference TRBV7-9 and TRBJ2-7 provide the parts outside the CDR3, is DTGVSQNPRHKITKRGQNVTFRCDPISEHNRLYWYRQTLGQGPEFLTYFQNEAQLEKSRLLSDRFSAERPKGSFSTLEIQRTEQGDSAMYLCASSTTVGVGTYEQYFGPGTRLTVT.

This clonotype has ten or more counts. V is TRBV5-1 and J is TRBJ1-4; perhaps TRBD1 as D (6 bases). The germline gives CDR1 SGHRS, CDR2 YFSETQ. Trimming removed 0 bases at V and 7 bases at J, with 7 bases between. The CDR3 sequence is 13 residues long. This CDR3 reads CASSLDRVEKLFF. In nucleotides, the CDR3 is TGCGCCAGCAGCTTGGACAGGGTTGAAAAACTGTTTTTT.

There are a few counts of this clonotype. V and J are TRBV7-2 and TRBJ1-4, with TRBD1 identical over 9 bases. The germline V gene has CDR1 SGHTA and CDR2 FQGNSA. This CDR3 has 17 amino acids. With 5 bases clipped from V and 0 bases from J, the junction kept 7 bases outside the gene matches. The CDR3 is CASSLGQGLATNEKLFF. The DNA of the CDR3 is TGTGCCAGCAGCCTGGGACAGGGCCTTGCAACTAATGAAAAACTGTTTTTT.

This clonotype was counted between two and nine times. The conserved phenylalanine or tryptophan is not found at the CDR3 terminus, so this likely reflects a read error. The chain combines TRBV29-1 with TRBJ2-3, with D unclear. The CDR3 consists of 15 residues. CDR1 SQVTM and CDR2 ANQGSEA come from the germline V gene. Trimming stripped 1 base from V and 2 bases from J, with 13 bases between. As DNA, the CDR3 is TGCAGCGTTGAAGCCAGAGAAGACCCCACAGATACGCAGTATTCT. Protein: CSVEAREDPTDTQYS.

This clonotype was counted many times. The chain links TRBV12-3 or TRBV12-4 to TRBJ2-7; a weak D match, TRBD1 (6 bases). The CDR3 length is 15 residues. V lost 7 bases and J 4 bases, leaving 20 bases between the germline ends. For the CDR3, the DNA is TGTGCCAGCAACACCGTCTGGACAGAGGCGTACGAGCAGTACTTC. This sequence encodes CASNTVWTEAYEQYF.

V usage is TRBV6-1 and J usage is TRBJ2-2, with 7 bases lining up with TRBD1. The germline V gene encodes CDR1 MNHNS and CDR2 SASEGT. The trim removed 4 bases at V and 4 bases at J, leaving 3 bases unmatched. CDR3 length equals 14 residues. CDR3: CASSGQGGTGELFF. For the CDR3, the DNA is TGTGCCAGCAGTGGACAGGGCGGCACCGGGGAGCTGTTTTTT.